This entry lists 27 T cell receptor beta chains sequenced from one sample in a study of T-cell memory formation after mild COVID-19. TCRdb passed the 5' RACE reads through MiXCR, listing each CDR3 protein once. Among hundreds of thousands of distinct CDR3 sequences listed, around 8% were seen once. Sequenced sample: PBMCs or a T cell subset sorted from them (not recorded which). The receptor set was obtained from a man younger than 30 who had mild COVID-19 (a few samples of this study predate the infection). Cell type and time point are not known.

The sample holds a few counts of this clonotype. The chain carries TRBV5-1 and TRBJ1-6; tentative D call: TRBD1 (5 bases). Between the trimmed V and J ends, which lost 6 bases and 6 bases, there was a span of 13 bases. There are 14 residues in the CDR3. The germline CDR1 and CDR2 sequences are SGHRS and YFSETQ. CDR3 sequence: CASKGSLGNSPLHF. The CDR3 bases are TGCGCCAGCAAGGGGAGCCTGGGTAATTCACCCCTCCACTTT.

This clonotype was observed a few times. The chain combines TRBV5-1 with TRBJ1-5; D might be TRBD1 (6 bases). The CDR3 totals 15 residues. Trimming pared 2 bases from V and 3 bases from J, leaving 12 bases between. Germline V gene data show CDR1 as SGHRS and CDR2 as YFSETQ. This CDR3 is CASSFDGQPNQPQHF. CDR3 nucleotide sequence: TGCGCCAGCAGCTTCGACGGACAGCCCAATCAGCCCCAGCATTTT.

The genes are TRBV12-3 or TRBV12-4 and TRBJ2-5; 7 bases line up with TRBD2. V gave up 6 bases and J gave up 3 bases; unmatched junction bases: 4. This CDR3 contains 13 residues. The CDR3 DNA reads TGTGCCAGCAGACGGGGGGTTGAAGAGACCCAGTACTTC. It encodes CASRRGVEETQYF.

This clonotype was seen ten or more times. The chain carries TRBV5-1 and TRBJ2-2; no definite D call. Germline V lookup: CDR1 SGHRS, CDR2 YFSETQ. Trimming removed 0 bases from V and 2 bases from J, with 5 bases in between. This CDR3 spans 14 amino acids. Here the CDR3 reads CASSLVLNTGELFF. CDR3 coding DNA: TGCGCCAGCAGCTTGGTCCTCAACACCGGGGAGCTGTTTTTT. The entire variable domain, with the rest obtained from reference TRBV5-1 and TRBJ2-2, is as follows: KAGVTQTPRYLIKTRGQQVTLSCSPISGHRSVSWYQQTPGQGLQFLFEYFSETQRNKGNFPGRFSGRQFSNSRSEMNVSTLELGDSALYLCASSLVLNTGELFFGEGSRLTVL.

The rearrangement uses TRBV13 and TRBJ2-1; unclear D gene. The length of the CDR3 is 13 residues. Germline V gene sequence: CDR1 PRHDT, CDR2 FYEKMQ (reference sequence). The ends were cut back, 6 bases at V and 10 bases at J, with 16 bases in the middle. The CDR3 loop reads CASRPPNVREQFF. The CDR3 DNA reads as TGTGCCAGCAGGCCTCCTAACGTGAGAGAGCAGTTCTTC.

This clonotype was seen only a few times. The chain links TRBV5-1 to TRBJ2-3; D is unresolved. CDR3 length equals 13 residues. Germline V gives CDR1 SGHRS, CDR2 YFSETQ. Trimming cost V 6 bases and J 5 bases, with 13 bases left between them. CDR3 nucleotide sequence: TGCGCCAGCAATGAGGACCCCGGAGATACGCAGTATTTT. Encoded protein: CASNEDPGDTQYF.

The chain is built from TRBV5-4 and TRBJ1-2; D possibly corresponds to TRBD1 (6 bases). The CDR3 contains 17 residues. Germline CDR1 SGHNT, CDR2 YYREEE (reference sequence). The V end lost 0 bases, the J end lost 4 bases, and 19 bases lay between the germline ends. The CDR3 here is CASSLDYSELGAYGYTF. The CDR3, as DNA: TGTGCCAGCAGCTTGGACTACAGTGAATTGGGGGCCTATGGCTACACCTTC. The whole variable domain, filled in from reference TRBV5-4 and TRBJ1-2, reads ETGVTQSPTHLIKTRGQQVTLRCSSQSGHNTVSWYQQALGQGPQFIFQYYREEENGRGNFPPRFSGLQFPNYSSELNVNALELDDSALYLCASSLDYSELGAYGYTFGSGTRLTVV.

This clonotype was seen only a few times. CDR3 sequence reads: CASTGANVLTF. The CDR3 nucleotides are TGTGCCAGCACCGGGGCCAACGTCCTGACTTTC. The J gene is TRBJ2-6, the V gene TRBV7-2; D unclear. Germline CDR1 SGHTA, CDR2 FQGNSA. The length of the CDR3 is 11 residues. With 7 bases removed from V and 4 bases from J, the gap between germline ends came to 2 bases.

Ten or more counts support this clonotype. CDR3 in amino acids: CAPQARDRGLYEQYV. CDR3 nucleotides: TGTGCCCCCCAGGCTCGGGACAGGGGACTCTACGAGCAGTACGTC. The J gene is TRBJ2-7, the V gene TRBV24-1; 10 nucleotides line up with TRBD1. Germline assignment: CDR1 KGHDR and CDR2 SFDVKD. V lost 12 bases and J lost 3; bases outside the gene matches: 13. The CDR3 runs 15 residues.

This clonotype showed up just a few times. The chain recombines TRBV5-1 with TRBJ1-1; D perhaps matches TRBD1 (5 bases). The CDR3 loop spans 15 amino acids. Trimming stripped 3 bases from V and 4 bases from J, with 16 bases between. The germline CDR1 and CDR2 sequences are SGHRS and YFSETQ. The CDR3 protein is CASSSAVGGGTEAFF. CDR3 bases: TGCGCCAGCAGCTCGGCTGTCGGGGGGGGCACTGAAGCTTTCTTT.

This clonotype was counted a few times. The J gene is TRBJ2-7, the V gene TRBV20-1; 7 nucleotides align to TRBD2. The V gene's germline CDR1 is DFQATT and CDR2 SNEGSKA (reference sequence). V lost 3 bases and J lost 2; bases outside the gene matches: 4. The CDR3 extends over 13 amino acids. The CDR3 region has the DNA TGCAGTGCTAGTACTCTAGCGGCCTACGAGCAGTACTTC. It codes for CSASTLAAYEQYF.

This clonotype appeared a few times. The chain has TRBV21-1 and TRBJ2-2; the table assigns TRBD1, which was not confirmed against the DNA. TRBV21-1 is listed as a pseudogene. The CDR3 is 15 residues long. DNA of the CDR3: TGTGCCAGCACGGGGGGCGCGGGGAACACCGGGGAGCTGTTTTTT. The encoded protein is CASTGGAGNTGELFF.

This chain joins TRBV15 and TRBJ2-2; 9 nucleotides match TRBD1. The CDR3 has 15 residues. V dropped 3 bases and J dropped 6; count of bases not matched to a gene: 5. Germline CDR1 reads LNHNV; CDR2 reads YYDKDF (reference sequence). In nucleotides, the CDR3 is TGTGCCACCAGCAGCGGACAGGGGAGAGCCGGGGAGCTGTTTTTT. Its protein product is CATSSGQGRAGELFF.

Only a few counts were recorded for this clonotype. The V call is TRBV6-5, the J call TRBJ2-3, with D perhaps TRBD2 (5 bases). The CDR3 is 15 residues long. Germline V gene sequence: CDR1 MNHEY, CDR2 SVGAGI. V lost 6 bases to trimming and J lost 6 bases, with 19 bases between them. CDR3 residues: CASRITSQPTDTQYF. CDR3 DNA sequence: TGTGCCAGCAGGATAACTAGTCAACCCACGGATACGCAGTATTTT.

The chain employs TRBV28 and TRBJ2-7; a weak D match, TRBD2 (5 bases). Germline CDR1 reads MDHEN; CDR2 reads SYDVKM. This CDR3 comprises 15 residues. The V and J ends lost 6 bases and 4 bases respectively, with 19 bases between them. For the CDR3, the DNA is TGTGCCAGCAGCCCTGAGACTACCGACTGGTACGAGCAGTACGTC. Its translation is CASSPETTDWYEQYV.

The chain has TRBV11-2 and TRBJ2-4; D gene unclear. The ends were cut back, 5 bases at V and 0 bases at J, with 20 bases in the middle. Per germline, CDR1 SGHAT and CDR2 FQNNGV. This CDR3 has 18 amino acids. In nucleotides, the CDR3 is TGTGCCAGCAGCGGAGCTTGGACGCTCCTTCTAGCCAAAAACATTCAGTACTTC. Protein sequence: CASSGAWTLLLAKNIQYF. Supplemented by reference TRBV11-2 and TRBJ2-4, the full variable domain reads EAGVAQSPRYKIIEKRQSVAFWCNPISGHATLYWYQQILGQGPKLLIQFQNNGVVDDSQLPKDRFSAERLKGVDSTLKIQPAKLEDSAVYLCASSGAWTLLLAKNIQYFGAGTRLSVL.

V usage is TRBV29-1 and J usage is TRBJ1-2, with D maybe TRBD1 (5 bases). V lost 4 bases, J lost 2 bases, and 14 bases lay in between. The CDR3 is 14 residues long. Germline V gene lookup returns CDR1 SQVTM and CDR2 ANQGSEA. Written as DNA, the CDR3 is TGCAGCGTTGCATTCCAGGACACAAACTATGGCTACACCTTC. Protein product: CSVAFQDTNYGYTF.

The chain carries TRBV7-9 and TRBJ1-5; unclear D gene. The CDR3 extends over 12 amino acids. Germline CDR1 SEHNR, CDR2 FQNEAQ (reference sequence). Trimming pared 2 bases from V and 7 bases from J, leaving 6 bases between. In DNA, the CDR3 is TGTGCCAGCAGCTTACCGCAACAGCCCCAGCATTTT. Its protein is CASSLPQQPQHF.

This clonotype was counted a few times. The chain carries TRBV11-1 and TRBJ2-1, with D maybe TRBD1 (6 bases). This CDR3 comprises 14 residues. Germline V lookup: CDR1 SGHAT, CDR2 FQDESV (reference sequence). V was shortened by 5 bases and J by 2 bases, with 10 bases between the two germline ends. The CDR3 protein is CASSTGQAYNEQFF. The CDR3 DNA reads as TGTGCCAGCAGCACAGGGCAGGCCTACAATGAGCAGTTCTTC. The full variable domain, with the rest looked up from reference TRBV11-1 and TRBJ2-1, is EAEVAQSPRYKITEKSQAVAFWCDPISGHATLYWYRQILGQGPELLVQFQDESVVDDSQLPKDRFSAERLKGVDSTLKIQPAELGDSAMYLCASSTGQAYNEQFFGPGTRLTVL.

This clonotype was found many times. The chain combines TRBV6-2 or TRBV6-3 with TRBJ1-5; no definite D call. The CDR3 consists of 12 residues. V lost 8 bases to trimming and J lost 5 bases, with 10 bases between them. Germline CDR1 reads MNHEY; CDR2 reads SVGEGT. CDR3 in DNA: TGTGCCAGCCACCTACGGCATCAGCCCCAGCATTTT. Encoded protein: CASHLRHQPQHF.

J is TRBJ2-1 and V is TRBV4-3, with TRBD2 identical over 8 bases. With V trimmed by 0 bases and J by 4 bases, 5 bases remained unmatched. The CDR3 totals 16 residues. The germline gives CDR1 LGHNA, CDR2 YSLEER. CDR3 in DNA: TGCGCCAGCAGCCAAGATCGGGGGGGAAGTTACAATGAGCAGTTCTTC. This translates into CASSQDRGGSYNEQFF.

This clonotype was detected a few times. The rearrangement links TRBV9 to TRBJ2-5; the D is unclear. Trimming removed 6 bases at V and 1 base at J, with 10 bases between. The CDR3 sequence is 13 residues long. CDR1 is SGDLS and CDR2 is YYNGEE in the germline V gene. The CDR3 DNA sequence: TGTGCCAGCAACGTCGGACCCCAAGAGACCCAGTACTTC. Translating it yields CASNVGPQETQYF.

As concerns this clonotype: Compared with germline, one end of the junction differs, possibly owing to a read error. V usage is TRBV7-2 and J usage is TRBJ2-2, with TRBD1 matching over 9 bases. Looked up from germline, CDR1 is SGHTA and CDR2 is FQGNSA. This CDR3 spans 17 amino acids. The CDR3 reads CASSLAGTGLGTVELFF. The CDR3 nucleotides read TGTGCCAGCAGCTTAGCCGGGACAGGGTTAGGGACCGTGGAGCTGTTTTTT.

The chain couples TRBV4-3 to TRBJ1-1; weak D call: TRBD1 (6 bases). Germline values: CDR1 LGHNA, CDR2 YSLEER. With 4 bases removed from V and 3 bases from J, the gap between germline ends came to 12 bases. The CDR3 extends over 14 amino acids. In DNA form, the CDR3 reads TGCGCCAGCAGCCGAGTGGGGGCCGACACTGAAGCTTTCTTT. Amino acids: CASSRVGADTEAFF.

This clonotype was counted between two and nine times. The J gene is TRBJ1-1, the V gene TRBV5-1; D remains ambiguous. From germline, CDR1 is SGHRS and CDR2 YFSETQ. Trimming stripped 0 bases from V and 5 bases from J, with 20 bases between. The length of the CDR3 is 17 residues. The CDR3 nucleotides read TGCGCCAGCAGCTTGGCCTCGGGTCTAAGGGCGAGGACTGAAGCTTTCTTT. The encoded protein is CASSLASGLRARTEAFF.

This clonotype has ten or more counts. The rearrangement uses TRBV5-1 and TRBJ2-7, with D tentatively TRBD1 (6 bases). CDR3 size: 13 residues. Trimming cost V 4 bases and J 3 bases, with 11 bases left between them. CDR1 and CDR2 from the germline V gene are SGHRS and YFSETQ. Written as DNA, the CDR3 is TGCGCCAGCAGCCTGGGACATAACTACGAGCAGTACGTC. Residues: CASSLGHNYEQYV.

The table lists this clonotype with a few counts. The gene calls are TRBV5-1 and TRBJ1-5, with D unresolved. Germline assignment: CDR1 SGHRS and CDR2 YFSETQ. This CDR3 comprises 14 residues. V was pared by 4 bases and J by 7 bases, with 15 bases between. This CDR3 is CASSPNGVEQPQHF. The CDR3 region has the DNA TGCGCCAGCAGCCCCAATGGGGTTGAGCAGCCCCAGCATTTT.